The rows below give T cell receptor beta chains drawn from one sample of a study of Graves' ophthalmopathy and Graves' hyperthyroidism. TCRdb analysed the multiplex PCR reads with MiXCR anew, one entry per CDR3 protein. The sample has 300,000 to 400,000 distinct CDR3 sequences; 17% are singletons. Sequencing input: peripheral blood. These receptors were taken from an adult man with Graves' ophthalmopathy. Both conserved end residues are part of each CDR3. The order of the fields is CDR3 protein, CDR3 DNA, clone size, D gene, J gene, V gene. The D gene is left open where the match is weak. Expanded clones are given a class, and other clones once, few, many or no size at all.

CDR3 protein: CASTRWAGRAIGYTF
CDR3 DNA: TGTGCCAGCACCCGTTGGGCAGGCCGGGCTATTGGCTACACCTTC
clone size: many
D gene: -
J gene: TRBJ1-2
V gene: TRBV7-9

CDR3 protein: CASSLGKQNYGYTF
CDR3 DNA: TGCGCCAGCAGCTTGGGGAAACAAAACTATGGCTACACCTTC
clone size: many
D gene: -
J gene: TRBJ1-2
V gene: TRBV5-1

CDR3 protein: CAISESSARLAGYEQYF
CDR3 DNA: TGTGCCATCAGTGAGTCGAGTGCGCGACTAGCGGGCTACGAACAGTACTTC
clone size: many
D gene: TRBD2
J gene: TRBJ2-7
V gene: TRBV10-3

CDR3 protein: CASSGDRGLPSVGYTF
CDR3 DNA: TGTGCCAGCAGCGGGGACAGGGGGCTTCCGAGCGTTGGCTACACCTTC
clone size: -
D gene: TRBD1
J gene: TRBJ1-2
V gene: TRBV6-1

CDR3 protein: CASTGNNEQYF
CDR3 DNA: TGTGCCAGCACTGGGAACAACGAGCAGTACTTC
clone size: many
D gene: -
J gene: TRBJ2-7
V gene: TRBV4-2

CDR3 protein: CAIGRGLADRRTQYF
CDR3 DNA: TGTGCCATCGGACGGGGACTAGCGGACCGCCGGACCCAGTACTTC
clone size: many
D gene: TRBD2
J gene: TRBJ2-5
V gene: TRBV10-3

CDR3 protein: CASSYSTGTGNSNQPQHF
CDR3 DNA: TGTGCCAGCAGTTACTCGACCGGTACAGGGAACAGCAATCAGCCCCAGCATTTT
clone size: many
D gene: -
J gene: TRBJ1-5
V gene: TRBV6-2/TRBV6-3

CDR3 protein: CRPERGFPGYTF
CDR3 DNA: TGCAGACCGGAAAGGGGCTTTCCTGGCTACACCTTC
clone size: many
D gene: -
J gene: TRBJ1-2
V gene: TRBV29-1

CDR3 protein: CASIKAGDGYTF
CDR3 DNA: TGTGCCAGCATCAAAGCCGGGGATGGCTACACCTTC
clone size: many
D gene: -
J gene: TRBJ1-2
V gene: TRBV28

CDR3 protein: CASSQGGYQPQHF
CDR3 DNA: TGTGCCAGCAGCCAAGGAGGGTATCAGCCCCAGCATTTT
clone size: many
D gene: -
J gene: TRBJ1-5
V gene: TRBV3-1

CDR3 protein: CATKPRGRRGYTF
CDR3 DNA: TGTGCCACCAAGCCCCGGGGAAGACGCGGCTACACCTTC
clone size: -
D gene: -
J gene: TRBJ1-2
V gene: TRBV7-2

CDR3 protein: CASSSGEKEGTQYF
CDR3 DNA: TGCGCCAGCAGCTCAGGGGAGAAGGAGGGGACCCAGTACTTC
clone size: many
D gene: -
J gene: TRBJ2-5
V gene: TRBV5-1

CDR3 protein: CASSLVPLRDRNYGYTF
CDR3 DNA: TGCGCCAGCAGCTTGGTTCCCCTTAGGGACAGAAACTATGGCTACACCTTC
clone size: many
D gene: TRBD1
J gene: TRBJ1-2
V gene: TRBV5-1

CDR3 protein: CATHTWETQYF
CDR3 DNA: TGTGCCACCCACACTTGGGAGACCCAGTACTTC
clone size: many
D gene: -
J gene: TRBJ2-5
V gene: TRBV6-2/TRBV6-3

CDR3 protein: CASIPSAGDSGYGYTF
CDR3 DNA: TGTGCCAGCATTCCATCAGCGGGGGATTCGGGCTATGGCTACACCTTC
clone size: many
D gene: -
J gene: TRBJ1-2
V gene: TRBV6-4

CDR3 protein: CASTVGDRNYNTEAFF
CDR3 DNA: TGCGCCAGCACCGTGGGGGACAGAAACTATAACACTGAAGCTTTCTTT
clone size: few
D gene: TRBD1
J gene: TRBJ1-1
V gene: TRBV5-1

CDR3 protein: CASSVRQFAGGNEQYF
CDR3 DNA: TGTGCCAGCAGCGTAAGGCAGTTTGCGGGAGGGAACGAGCAGTACTTC
clone size: -
D gene: TRBD2
J gene: TRBJ2-7
V gene: TRBV9

CDR3 protein: CSAREKGWSGIEQYF
CDR3 DNA: TGCAGTGCTAGAGAAAAGGGCTGGTCAGGGATCGAGCAGTACTTC
clone size: many
D gene: -
J gene: TRBJ2-7
V gene: TRBV20-1

CDR3 protein: CASSSWDSGNQPQHF
CDR3 DNA: TGTGCCAGCAGCAGTTGGGACTCCGGGAATCAGCCCCAGCATTTT
clone size: many
D gene: -
J gene: TRBJ1-5
V gene: TRBV9

CDR3 protein: CASSPLQGENTEAFF
CDR3 DNA: TGTGCCAGCTCACCACTCCAAGGAGAGAACACTGAAGCTTTCTTT
clone size: many
D gene: -
J gene: TRBJ1-1
V gene: TRBV18

CDR3 protein: CSAREGPTEAFF
CDR3 DNA: TGCAGTGCTAGAGAGGGGCCCACTGAAGCTTTCTTT
clone size: many
D gene: -
J gene: TRBJ1-1
V gene: TRBV20-1

CDR3 protein: CATRSTGTIETQYF
CDR3 DNA: TGTGCCACCAGATCCACAGGGACGATAGAGACCCAGTACTTC
clone size: many
D gene: -
J gene: TRBJ2-5
V gene: TRBV6-2/TRBV6-3

CDR3 protein: CSAPVKWYEQYF
CDR3 DNA: TGCAGTGCTCCGGTGAAGTGGTACGAGCAGTACTTC
clone size: many
D gene: -
J gene: TRBJ2-7
V gene: TRBV20-1

CDR3 protein: CSARDNRDPLETQYF
CDR3 DNA: TGCAGTGCTAGAGATAACCGGGACCCATTGGAGACCCAGTACTTC
clone size: many
D gene: -
J gene: TRBJ2-5
V gene: TRBV20-1

CDR3 protein: CATSGGTSGGAYEQYF
CDR3 DNA: TGTGCCACCAGTGGAGGGACTAGCGGGGGTGCCTACGAGCAGTACTTC
clone size: -
D gene: TRBD2
J gene: TRBJ2-7
V gene: TRBV24-1

CDR3 protein: CASSLQRAGPSFVYEQYF
CDR3 DNA: TGTGCCAGCAGTCTCCAAAGAGCCGGACCAAGCTTTGTCTACGAGCAGTACTTC
clone size: -
D gene: -
J gene: TRBJ2-7
V gene: TRBV6-2/TRBV6-3

CDR3 protein: CSADRIRGEQYF
CDR3 DNA: TGCAGTGCCGACCGCATAAGAGGCGAGCAGTACTTC
clone size: many
D gene: -
J gene: TRBJ2-7
V gene: TRBV20-1

CDR3 protein: CASSQVAARSGNTIYF
CDR3 DNA: TGTGCCAGCAGCCAAGTGGCAGCTCGCTCTGGAAACACCATATATTTT
clone size: many
D gene: -
J gene: TRBJ1-3
V gene: TRBV4-2

CDR3 protein: CSAREEKGNQPQHF
CDR3 DNA: TGCAGTGCTAGAGAGGAAAAAGGGAATCAGCCCCAGCATTTT
clone size: many
D gene: -
J gene: TRBJ1-5
V gene: TRBV20-1

CDR3 protein: CASSRKGAEAPNSPLHF
CDR3 DNA: TGTGCCAGTAGTAGAAAGGGGGCGGAGGCCCCAAATTCACCCCTCCACTTT
clone size: many
D gene: TRBD1
J gene: TRBJ1-6
V gene: TRBV19

CDR3 protein: CASSDTIAYEQYF
CDR3 DNA: TGCGCCAGCAGTGATACTATTGCCTACGAGCAGTACTTC
clone size: many
D gene: -
J gene: TRBJ2-7
V gene: TRBV10-1

CDR3 protein: CASSFDRVDEKLFF
CDR3 DNA: TGCGCCAGCAGCTTTGACAGGGTGGATGAAAAACTGTTTTTT
clone size: many
D gene: TRBD1
J gene: TRBJ1-4
V gene: TRBV5-1

CDR3 protein: CASSFADGRYQPQHF
CDR3 DNA: TGTGCCAGCAGCTTCGCGGATGGCCGATATCAGCCCCAGCATTTT
clone size: many
D gene: -
J gene: TRBJ1-5
V gene: TRBV7-2

CDR3 protein: CASSSVPPGELFF
CDR3 DNA: TGTGCCAGCAGTTCTGTACCCCCCGGGGAGCTGTTTTTT
clone size: -
D gene: -
J gene: TRBJ2-2
V gene: TRBV12-3/TRBV12-4

CDR3 protein: CASSGKGLNTEAFF
CDR3 DNA: TGTGCCAGCAGTGGCAAAGGCCTGAACACTGAAGCTTTCTTT
clone size: once
D gene: -
J gene: TRBJ1-1
V gene: TRBV6-1

CDR3 protein: CAWDQGRTEAFF
CDR3 DNA: TGTGCCTGGGATCAGGGGCGAACTGAAGCTTTCTTT
clone size: -
D gene: -
J gene: TRBJ1-1
V gene: TRBV30